The present T cell receptor delta chain was sequenced within a study of gamma-delta T cells after stem cell transplantation. TCRdb processed the RT-PCR reads again with the CATT caller. Found here are fewer than 1,300 delta-chain clones, approximately 1.2% of them singletons; the top ten hold 25% to 30%. This clone was detected a few times. The TCRdb protein comes from a much larger clone and disagrees with this DNA's translation at residue 4, likely due to a read error; the protein given here is derived from the DNA. The clonotype originates from a human donor. It is not recorded whose cells these are; they may come from a transplant donor. Sequencing used gamma-delta T cells.

CDR3 sequence (DNA): TGTGCCTGTGGCACCCTGTCTGGGACTAACACCGATAAACTCATCTTT. It specifies CACGTLSGTNTDKLIF. This chain uses TRDV2 with TRDJ1, with a weak D call TRDD3 (5 bases). The CDR3 spans 16 residues. Germline CDR1 is GEAIGNYY and CDR2 is EKD.